This TCR beta chain was captured by sequencing in a study of blood T cell repertoires in COVID-19. Study summary: Specimens from acute and convalescent COVID-19 originated in the United States, Italy and Spain. T cells, B-cell-depleted T cells, or PBMCs supplied cDNA or gDNA.

As processed by the authors: From reference gene primer amplification, estimates of nucleated cell counts were derived. Assay used: immunoSEQ multiplex PCR; TCRdb lists only in-frame clones, some missing. V, J and clone size are taken as reported in that table, and D and trimming were inferred from the DNA itself. The table has 250,000 to 350,000 clones, roughly 88% seen once. Looked up from germline, CDR1 is LNHDA and CDR2 is SQIVND (reference sequence). V was shortened by 6 bases and J by 3 bases, with 18 bases between the two germline ends. The CDR3 spans 15 residues. This receptor was obtained from a woman aged 30 to 39 with active or convalescent COVID-19. Sequenced material: peripheral blood. V usage is TRBV19 and J usage is TRBJ2-7, with D perhaps TRBD2 (6 bases). The DNA for the CDR3 is TGTGCCAGTAGATATCGGGCGGGGAGCGACTACGAGCAGTACTTC. Protein: CASRYRAGSDYEQYF.